This entry describes one T cell receptor (beta chain). Antigen unknown. These data are taken from a study of Ad26.COV2.S vaccination and SARS-CoV-2 variants. Regarding the study as a whole: The study found higher spike-specific TCR breadth in vaccine than placebo recipients. Breadth, reportedly substantial, characterized the spike-specific CD8+ and CD4+ T cell responses after vaccination. Vaccinated and placebo-treated recipients had similar non-spike TCR breadth.

As to treatment: 19 received Ad26.COV2.S at low or high dose, single or two shots; roughly five received placebo; per-sample allocation not given. Sampling took place 63 days after the first vaccine or placebo injection. SARS-CoV-2 spike from the Wuhan strain was encoded by the vaccine, an Ad26 vector. V dropped 0 bases and J dropped 2 bases, with 11 bases sitting between them. Per the germline V gene, CDR1 is LGHDT and CDR2 is YNNKEL (reference sequence). The CDR3 is 16 residues long. Assay: immunoSEQ multiplex PCR; the TCRdb copy retains only in-frame clones and omits some. This sample carries 440,000 or so clones, less than 95% of them seen once, and the ten largest clones take about 4.5%.

V gene TRBV3-1 (or the pseudogene TRBV3-2) combines with J gene TRBJ2-1; tentatively, D is TRBD2 (6 bases). This sample comprised peripheral blood, obtained in a trial of Ad26.COV2.S vaccine versus placebo. The TCR sequence derives from a person between 18 and 65 years old who received the Ad26.COV2.S COVID-19 vaccine or a placebo. CDR3 region: CASSQDAGPPYNEQFF. DNA of the CDR3: TGTGCCAGCAGCCAAGACGCGGGACCCCCCTACAATGAGCAGTTCTTC.